The 14 T cell receptor beta chains in this list originate from one sample, sequenced in a study of a mutant IDH1 vaccine in newly diagnosed glioma. The antigens for these receptors are not known. The data were produced by immunoSEQ multiplex PCR, yet TCRdb's version contains in-frame clones alone and is incomplete. The sample has 45,000 to 65,000 clones, roughly two thirds seen once. Time point defined: week 47, end of study. Vaccination comprised doses that each held 300 ug of mutant IDH1 20-mer peptide, plus topical imiquimod. The specimen was peripheral blood mononuclear cells (PBMCs), collected from a glioma patient whose treatment included an IDH1 peptide vaccine. The receptor set was obtained from a man aged 35 to 55 with glioma. Some clones in this sample may be carry-over from other donors' samples.

This rearrangement joins TRBV15 to TRBJ1-5; D is undetermined. Trimming shortened V by 4 bases and J by 4 bases, and 11 bases separated the two germline ends. This CDR3 is built from 14 residues. The V gene's germline CDR1 is LNHNV and CDR2 YYDKDF (reference sequence). The CDR3 loop reads CATSMRRENQPQHF. The CDR3 coding sequence is TGTGCCACCAGCATGAGACGGGAGAATCAGCCCCAGCATTTT.

The table lists this clone with a few counts. The chain combines TRBV6-6 with TRBJ1-4; perhaps TRBD1 as D (5 bases). Germline loops: CDR1 MNHNY, CDR2 SVGAGI (reference sequence). Deletions cut 6 bases from V and 7 bases from J, with 18 bases between. CDR3 length equals 15 residues. CDR3 in amino acids: CASSHGTLGGEKLFF. CDR3 coding DNA: TGTGCCAGCAGCCACGGGACCCTGGGAGGTGAAAAACTGTTTTTT.

This chain joins TRBV4-2 and TRBJ2-1; a possible D gene is TRBD2 (7 bases). CDR1 is LGHNA, CDR2 YNFKEQ, per germline. This CDR3 contains 15 residues. Trimming stripped 1 base from V and 7 bases from J, with 14 bases between. In nucleotides, the CDR3 is TGTGCCAGCAGCCAAGTGTGGGGGGGCGGAAATGAGCAGTTCTTC. Amino acid sequence: CASSQVWGGGNEQFF.

This chain links TRBV30 with TRBJ2-7; 8 bases agree with TRBD1. The CDR3 length is 13 residues. Germline V gene data show CDR1 as GTSNPN and CDR2 as SVGIG (reference sequence). The ends lost 5 bases at V and 2 bases at J; junction bases unmatched: 5. CDR3 protein: CAWSGTGAYEQYF. DNA of the CDR3: TGTGCCTGGTCCGGGACAGGAGCCTACGAGCAGTACTTC.

The chain is built from TRBV7-3 and TRBJ1-1; D is possibly TRBD1 (5 bases). This CDR3 spans 13 amino acids. Germline CDR1 is SGHTA and CDR2 is FQGTGA. V dropped 8 bases and J dropped 0 bases, with 10 bases sitting between them. The CDR3 coding sequence is TGTGCCAGCCGAGCAGGGATGAACACTGAAGCTTTCTTT. This translates into CASRAGMNTEAFF.

DNA for the CDR3: TGTGCCAGCACAGGGACCTATAACACCGGGGAGCTGTTTTTT. Protein: CASTGTYNTGELFF. J is TRBJ2-2 and V is TRBV7-2, with D perhaps TRBD1 or TRBD2 (5 bases each). CDR3 length: 14 amino acids. The ends were cut back, 7 bases at V and 2 bases at J, with 11 bases in the middle. CDR1 and CDR2 from the germline V gene are SGHTA and FQGNSA.

The rearrangement links TRBV10-1 to TRBJ1-6; D unclear. With 3 bases removed from V and 6 bases from J, the gap between germline ends came to 6 bases. CDR3 size: 13 residues. CDR1 is WNHNN, CDR2 SYGVQD, per germline (reference sequence). The CDR3 nucleotides read TGCGCCAGCAGTGAACAGCCTAATTCACCCCTCCACTTT. Its translation is CASSEQPNSPLHF.

This clone was found a few times. The gene calls are TRBV19 and TRBJ1-1, with D unresolved. CDR3 length equals 14 residues. CDR1 and CDR2 (germline): LNHDA, SQIVND (reference sequence). V was shortened by 1 base and J by 1 base, with 7 bases between the two germline ends. CDR3 sequence reads: CASSIGRTNTEAFF. The CDR3 nucleotides read TGTGCCAGTAGTATAGGCCGAACGAACACTGAAGCTTTCTTT.

V usage is TRBV2 and J usage is TRBJ2-3, with unresolved D. The germline gives CDR1 SNHLY, CDR2 FYNNEI. With 6 bases removed from V and 6 bases from J, the gap between germline ends came to 16 bases. The length of the CDR3 is 14 residues. The CDR3 sequence: CASRWGTGRDTQYF. For the CDR3, the DNA is TGTGCCAGCAGGTGGGGAACCGGAAGGGATACGCAGTATTTT.

This clone was counted only a few times. V gene TRBV2 combines with J gene TRBJ1-5; D not certain. The V end lost 4 bases, the J end lost 9 bases, and 19 bases lay between the germline ends. Germline-derived CDR1 and CDR2 are SNHLY and FYNNEI. This CDR3 is 15 amino acids long. The CDR3 region is CASSVSRNGLLPQHF. CDR3 bases: TGTGCCAGCAGTGTCTCACGGAATGGGTTATTGCCCCAGCATTTT.

This chain connects TRBV7-2 to TRBJ1-4, with D hard to call. Germline-derived CDR1 and CDR2 are SGHTA and FQGNSA. This CDR3 comprises 13 residues. Trimming removed 5 bases at V and 3 bases at J, with 7 bases between. The CDR3 nucleotides read TGTGCCAGCAGCGCACAAGCTAATGAAAAACTGTTTTTT. Amino acids: CASSAQANEKLFF. The full variable domain, with the rest looked up from reference TRBV7-2 and TRBJ1-4, is GAGVSQSPSNKVTEKGKDVELRCDPISGHTALYWYRQSLGQGLEFLIYFQGNSAPDKSGLPSDRFSAERTGGSVSTLTIQRTQQEDSAVYLCASSAQANEKLFFGSGTQLSVL.

This clone has only one observation. The chain has TRBV7-9 and TRBJ1-2, with D unresolved. CDR3 length equals 13 residues. Looked up from germline, CDR1 is SEHNR and CDR2 is FQNEAQ (reference sequence). V shed 5 bases and J shed 8 bases, with 15 bases lying between them. CDR3 loop: CASSPDGGGGYTF. In DNA form, the CDR3 reads TGTGCCAGCAGCCCTGACGGCGGCGGCGGCTACACCTTC. The entire variable domain, with the rest obtained from reference TRBV7-9 and TRBJ1-2, is as follows: DTGVSQNPRHKITKRGQNVTFRCDPISEHNRLYWYRQTLGQGPEFLTYFQNEAQLEKSRLLSDRFSAERPKGSFSTLEIQRTEQGDSAMYLCASSPDGGGGYTFGSGTRLTVV.

The chain employs TRBV6-5 and TRBJ1-6; possibly TRBD1 for D (5 bases). Trimming removed 7 bases from V and 3 bases from J, with 13 bases in between. Germline lookup yields CDR1 MNHEY and CDR2 SVGAGI. This CDR3 has 15 amino acids. DNA of the CDR3: TGTGCCAGCACCCAGGGCCAGGGCTATAATTCACCCCTCCACTTT. Translating it yields CASTQGQGYNSPLHF.

This clone was observed a single time. This rearrangement joins TRBV5-6 to TRBJ2-7; D call uncertain. Per the germline V gene, CDR1 is SGHDT and CDR2 is YYEEEE. Trimming took 1 base from V and 3 from J, leaving 5 bases between them. The CDR3 spans 12 residues. The CDR3 nucleotides are TGTGCCAGCAGCTTGATAGACTACGAGCAGTACTTC. Translation gives CASSLIDYEQYF.